The following is a T cell receptor beta chain sequence with its context. They built TCR cDNA with 5'RACE template switching, a step that put in a universal primer site and UMIs. TCRdb fed the 5' RACE reads into MiXCR, producing one record per CDR3 protein. The data contain under 300,000 distinct CDR3 sequences, less than 9% of them singletons. This sample is drawn from a study of T cells after yellow fever vaccination. As for the study in general: SMART-Seq v4 Ultra Low Input prepared the low-cell-number fractions.

The CDR3 totals 16 residues. V lost 4 bases to trimming and J lost 3 bases, with 17 bases between them. The germline V gene encodes CDR1 KGHSH and CDR2 LQKENI. Sequencing used CD4+ T cells sorted from PBMCs, obtained 15 days after the yellow fever booster vaccination. This sequence originates from a man in his thirties or forties who received the YFV17D yellow fever vaccine. The V gene is TRBV18, the J gene TRBJ2-3; D is possibly TRBD2 (5 bases). CDR3 bases: TGTGCCAGCTCACGGGCTAGCCCGTCGTTAACAGATACGCAGTATTTT. Translation: CASSRASPSLTDTQYF.